This is a list of T cell receptor beta chains from one sample in a study of T-cell memory formation after mild COVID-19. Each CDR3 protein gets one entry after TCRdb re-called the 5' RACE reads with MiXCR. The table shows about 240,000 distinct CDR3 sequences, with 7.5% to 10% occurring only once. The sequenced sample consisted of PBMCs or a T cell subset sorted from them (not recorded which). Receptor source: a man aged 18 to 29 who had mild COVID-19 (a few samples of this study predate the infection). Cell type and time point are not known. The CDR3 runs from the conserved cysteine through the conserved F or W. D genes are given only for firm matches. Clone size appears in some rows only: once, few, many, or a class for an expanded clone.

V gene: TRBV20-1; J gene: TRBJ1-2; D gene: -; clone size: -; CDR3 DNA: TGCAGTGGGCGGGGGTTCGCCTATGGCTACACCTTC; CDR3 protein: CSGRGFAYGYTF
V gene: TRBV28; J gene: TRBJ2-5; D gene: -; clone size: few; CDR3 DNA: TGTGCCAGCAGTCCATCGGGGGCAACGGAGACCCAGTACTTC; CDR3 protein: CASSPSGATETQYF
V gene: TRBV7-2; J gene: TRBJ2-2; D gene: -; clone size: few; CDR3 DNA: TGTGCCAGCAGCTTAACTCCGGGGGCCACCGGGGAGCTGTTTTTT; CDR3 protein: CASSLTPGATGELFF
V gene: TRBV7-2; J gene: TRBJ2-3; D gene: TRBD2; clone size: -; CDR3 DNA: TGTGCCAGCAGCTTATTCGGTAGCGGGGCCACAGATACGCAGTATTTT; CDR3 protein: CASSLFGSGATDTQYF
V gene: TRBV7-2; J gene: TRBJ1-1; D gene: TRBD1; clone size: few; CDR3 DNA: TGTGCCAGCAGCCCAGACAGGGGGAACACTGAAGCTTTCTTT; CDR3 protein: CASSPDRGNTEAFF
V gene: TRBV20-1; J gene: TRBJ2-2; D gene: TRBD2; clone size: few; CDR3 DNA: TGCAGTGCTAGAGATTCCCTAGCGGGGATCACCGGGGAGCTGTTTTTT; CDR3 protein: CSARDSLAGITGELFF
V gene: TRBV5-1; J gene: TRBJ2-3; D gene: -; clone size: -; CDR3 DNA: TGCGCCAGCAGCTGGGGCAATGAGATCACAGATACGCAGTATTTT; CDR3 protein: CASSWGNEITDTQYF
V gene: TRBV5-1; J gene: TRBJ1-4; D gene: -; clone size: -; CDR3 DNA: TGCGCCAGCAGCCCTGGACTGCTTGTTGGAACTAATGAAAAACTGTTTTTT; CDR3 protein: CASSPGLLVGTNEKLFF
V gene: TRBV11-2; J gene: TRBJ2-7; D gene: -; clone size: few; CDR3 DNA: TGTGCCAGCAGAGTGACAGTTGGGGGGTCCGGCGAGCAGTACTTC; CDR3 protein: CASRVTVGGSGEQYF
V gene: TRBV7-2; J gene: TRBJ2-5; D gene: TRBD2; clone size: few; CDR3 DNA: TGTGCCAGCAGCTTACTGAGACTAGCGGGGGGCCAAGAGACCCAGTACTTC; CDR3 protein: CASSLLRLAGGQETQYF
V gene: TRBV7-3; J gene: TRBJ2-3; D gene: TRBD2; clone size: few; CDR3 DNA: TGTGCCAGCAGCCCCCGGGGGGGGGTCACAGATACGCAGTATTTT; CDR3 protein: CASSPRGGVTDTQYF
V gene: TRBV7-9; J gene: TRBJ1-1; D gene: -; clone size: few; CDR3 DNA: TGTGCCAGCAGCTTAGTTAGCCAGGATGAAGCTTTCTTT; CDR3 protein: CASSLVSQDEAFF
V gene: TRBV20-1; J gene: TRBJ1-4; D gene: -; clone size: -; CDR3 DNA: TGCAGTGCTGCACGGACAAGTTCTAATGAAAAACTGTTTTTT; CDR3 protein: CSAARTSSNEKLFF
V gene: TRBV6-5; J gene: TRBJ1-3; D gene: -; clone size: many; CDR3 DNA: TGTGCCAGCAGTGCCGTGGAGGCGAGGTCGGGCACCATATATTTT; CDR3 protein: CASSAVEARSGTIYF
V gene: TRBV9; J gene: TRBJ1-1; D gene: -; clone size: few; CDR3 DNA: TGTGCCAGCAGCGTTCGAGGGCGGGATGGGACTGAAGCTTTCTTT; CDR3 protein: CASSVRGRDGTEAFF
V gene: TRBV7-8; J gene: TRBJ1-1; D gene: TRBD1; clone size: many; CDR3 DNA: TGTGCCAGCAGCTTAGTTTTGACAGGGGGGACTGAAGCTTTCTTT; CDR3 protein: CASSLVLTGGTEAFF
V gene: TRBV12-3/TRBV12-4; J gene: TRBJ1-6; D gene: -; clone size: -; CDR3 DNA: TGTGCCAGCACCCTCGAAGGTTCCCGCTTACTCCACTTT; CDR3 protein: CASTLEGSRLLHF
V gene: TRBV4-1; J gene: TRBJ2-7; D gene: -; clone size: few; CDR3 DNA: TGCGCCAGCAGCACTCGGACGGGGGAGCAGTACTTC; CDR3 protein: CASSTRTGEQYF
V gene: TRBV7-9; J gene: TRBJ1-6; D gene: -; clone size: few; CDR3 DNA: TGTGCCAGCAGCTTGGGAGGGACGAGTTCACCCCTCCACTTT; CDR3 protein: CASSLGGTSSPLHF
V gene: TRBV7-2; J gene: TRBJ2-7; D gene: -; clone size: few; CDR3 DNA: TGTGCCAGCAGCTTAGCAGACAGAAAGCCCTACGAGCAGTACTTC; CDR3 protein: CASSLADRKPYEQYF
V gene: TRBV5-1; J gene: TRBJ2-5; D gene: -; clone size: -; CDR3 DNA: TGCGCCAGCAGCTTCGAGGGGGGGGTCCAAGAGACCCAGTACTTC; CDR3 protein: CASSFEGGVQETQYF
V gene: TRBV7-6; J gene: TRBJ2-3; D gene: -; clone size: many; CDR3 DNA: TGTGCCAGCAGCTTAGAGGGGGGGGTGTCGGATACGCAGTATTTT; CDR3 protein: CASSLEGGVSDTQYF
V gene: TRBV18; J gene: TRBJ2-7; D gene: -; clone size: few; CDR3 DNA: TGTGCCAGCTCCCCTGGGGACGAGCAGTACTTC; CDR3 protein: CASSPGDEQYF
V gene: TRBV12-3/TRBV12-4; J gene: TRBJ1-6; D gene: TRBD1; clone size: -; CDR3 DNA: TGTGCCAGCAGTCGGACAGGGGGCCGCGATTCACCCCTCCACTTT; CDR3 protein: CASSRTGGRDSPLHF
V gene: TRBV20-1; J gene: TRBJ2-3; D gene: TRBD2; clone size: few; CDR3 DNA: TGCAGCGCACGCGGGGGGGGCAGATCCGCAGATACGCAGTATTTT; CDR3 protein: CSARGGGRSADTQYF
V gene: TRBV6-2/TRBV6-3; J gene: TRBJ1-1; D gene: -; clone size: -; CDR3 DNA: TGTGCCAGCAGTTATGGGGCAGGGGCCCTGAACACTGAAGCTTTCTTT; CDR3 protein: CASSYGAGALNTEAFF
V gene: TRBV12-3/TRBV12-4; J gene: TRBJ2-1; D gene: TRBD2; clone size: many; CDR3 DNA: TGTGCCAGCAGTCGGGGGGGGACTAGTATCAATGAGCAGTTCTTC; CDR3 protein: CASSRGGTSINEQFF
V gene: TRBV7-2; J gene: TRBJ1-1; D gene: TRBD1; clone size: few; CDR3 DNA: TGTGCCAGCAGCGCTGCAGGGGGACGGGAAGCTTTCTTT; CDR3 protein: CASSAAGGREAFF
V gene: TRBV7-8; J gene: TRBJ2-1; D gene: TRBD2; clone size: many; CDR3 DNA: TGTGCCAGCAGCTTAACTAGCGGACGGTACAATGAGCAGTTCTTC; CDR3 protein: CASSLTSGRYNEQFF
V gene: TRBV7-3; J gene: TRBJ2-2; D gene: TRBD1; clone size: -; CDR3 DNA: TGTGCCAGCAGCTTAATAGGGACAGGGTCCACCGGGGAGCTGTTTTTT; CDR3 protein: CASSLIGTGSTGELFF